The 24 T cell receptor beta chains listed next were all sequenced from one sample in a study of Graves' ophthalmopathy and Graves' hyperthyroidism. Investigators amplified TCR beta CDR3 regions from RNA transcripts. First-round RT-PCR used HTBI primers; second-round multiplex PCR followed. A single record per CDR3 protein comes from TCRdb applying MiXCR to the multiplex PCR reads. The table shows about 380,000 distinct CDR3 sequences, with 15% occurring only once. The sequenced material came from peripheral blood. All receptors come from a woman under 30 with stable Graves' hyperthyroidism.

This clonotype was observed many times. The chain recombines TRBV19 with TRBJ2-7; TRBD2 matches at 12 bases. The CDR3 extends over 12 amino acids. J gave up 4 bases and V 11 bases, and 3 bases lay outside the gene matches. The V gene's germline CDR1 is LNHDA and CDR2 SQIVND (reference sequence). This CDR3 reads CAPSGGVYEQYF. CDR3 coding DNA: TGTGCCCCTAGCGGGGGGGTGTACGAGCAGTACTTC.

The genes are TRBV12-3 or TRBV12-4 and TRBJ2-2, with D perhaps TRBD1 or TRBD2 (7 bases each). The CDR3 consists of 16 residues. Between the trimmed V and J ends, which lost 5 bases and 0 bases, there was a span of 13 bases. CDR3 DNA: TGTGCCAGCAGTAGGGGGGGACAGTCGAACACCGGGGAGCTGTTTTTT. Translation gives CASSRGGQSNTGELFF.

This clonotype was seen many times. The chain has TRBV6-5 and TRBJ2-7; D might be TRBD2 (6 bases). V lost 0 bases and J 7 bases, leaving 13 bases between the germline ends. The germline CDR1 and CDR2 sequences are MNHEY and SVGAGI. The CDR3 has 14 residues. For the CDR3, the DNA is TGTGCCAGCAGTTACTCGAGTGGGGGAGGAGAGCAGTACTTC. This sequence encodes CASSYSSGGGEQYF.

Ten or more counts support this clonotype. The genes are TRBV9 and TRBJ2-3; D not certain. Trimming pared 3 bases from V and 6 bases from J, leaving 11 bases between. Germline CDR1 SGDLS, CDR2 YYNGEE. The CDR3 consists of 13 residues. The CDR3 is CASSARRVDTQYF. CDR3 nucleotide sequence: TGTGCCAGCAGCGCCCGCCGGGTGGATACGCAGTATTTT.

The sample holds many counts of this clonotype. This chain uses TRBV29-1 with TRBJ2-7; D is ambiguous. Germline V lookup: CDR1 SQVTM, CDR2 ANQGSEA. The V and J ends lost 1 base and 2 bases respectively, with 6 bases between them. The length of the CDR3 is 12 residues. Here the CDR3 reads CSVEGAAYEQYF. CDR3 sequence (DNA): TGCAGCGTTGAAGGCGCCGCCTACGAGCAGTACTTC.

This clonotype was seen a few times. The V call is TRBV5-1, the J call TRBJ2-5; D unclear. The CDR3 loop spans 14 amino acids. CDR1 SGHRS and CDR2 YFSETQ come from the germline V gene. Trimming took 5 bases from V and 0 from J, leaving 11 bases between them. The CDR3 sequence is CASRAWANQETQYF. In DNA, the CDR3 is TGCGCCAGCAGGGCCTGGGCGAACCAAGAGACCCAGTACTTC.

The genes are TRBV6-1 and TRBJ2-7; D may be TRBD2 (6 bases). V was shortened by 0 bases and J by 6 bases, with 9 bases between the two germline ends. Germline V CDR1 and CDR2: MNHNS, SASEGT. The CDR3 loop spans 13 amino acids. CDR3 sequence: CASSEANGGEQYF. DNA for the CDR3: TGTGCCAGCAGTGAAGCGAACGGGGGCGAGCAGTACTTC.

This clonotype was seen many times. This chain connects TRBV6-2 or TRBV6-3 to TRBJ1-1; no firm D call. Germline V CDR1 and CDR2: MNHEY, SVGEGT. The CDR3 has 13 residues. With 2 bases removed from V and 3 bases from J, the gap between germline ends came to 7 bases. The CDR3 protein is CASSYQRDTEAFF. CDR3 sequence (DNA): TGTGCCAGCAGTTACCAGAGGGACACTGAAGCTTTCTTT.

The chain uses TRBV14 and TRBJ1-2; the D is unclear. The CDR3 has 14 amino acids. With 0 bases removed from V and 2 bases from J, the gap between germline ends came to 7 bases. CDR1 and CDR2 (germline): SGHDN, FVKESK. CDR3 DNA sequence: TGTGCCAGCAGCCAAGACCCTATCAACTATGGCTACACCTTC. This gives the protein CASSQDPINYGYTF.

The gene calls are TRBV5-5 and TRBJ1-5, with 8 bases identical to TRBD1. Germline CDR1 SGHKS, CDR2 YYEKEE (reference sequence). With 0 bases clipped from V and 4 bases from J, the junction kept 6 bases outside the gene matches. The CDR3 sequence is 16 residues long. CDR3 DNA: TGTGCCAGCAGCTTGGGGGACAGGAGAACGAATCAGCCCCAGCATTTT. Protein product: CASSLGDRRTNQPQHF.

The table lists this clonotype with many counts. For the CDR3, the DNA is TGTGCCAGCAGTAGACAGGGGTTCACTGAAGCTTTCTTT. Its translation is CASSRQGFTEAFF. The V call is TRBV12-3 or TRBV12-4, the J call TRBJ1-1; 8 bases match TRBD1. This CDR3 has 13 residues. The junction had 3 bases not matched to a gene; V was cut back by 5 bases and J by 4 bases.

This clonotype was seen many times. CDR3 nucleotides: TGTGCCAGCAGCATATCCTCGAGCCTTATGAACACTGAAGCTTTCTTT. Its protein is CASSISSSLMNTEAFF. This chain connects TRBV12-3 or TRBV12-4 to TRBJ1-1; D is unclear. This CDR3 spans 16 amino acids. V dropped 6 bases and J dropped 0 bases, with 17 bases sitting between them.

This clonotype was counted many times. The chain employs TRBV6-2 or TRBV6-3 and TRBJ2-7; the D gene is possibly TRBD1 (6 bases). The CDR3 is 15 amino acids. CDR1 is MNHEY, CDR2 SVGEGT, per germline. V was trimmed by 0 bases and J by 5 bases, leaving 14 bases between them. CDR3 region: CASSYSFRGMDEQYF. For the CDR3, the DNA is TGTGCCAGCAGTTACTCGTTCAGGGGCATGGACGAGCAGTACTTC.

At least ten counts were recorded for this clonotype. CDR3 sequence reads: CASSLVVGPGLETQYF. The CDR3 bases are TGTGCCAGCAGCTTAGTTGTGGGCCCTGGCTTAGAGACCCAGTACTTC. The chain links TRBV11-2 to TRBJ2-5; no definite D call. The germline V and J ends were trimmed by 1 base and 4 bases, with 16 bases remaining between them. This CDR3 is built from 16 residues. Germline CDR1 reads SGHAT; CDR2 reads FQNNGV.

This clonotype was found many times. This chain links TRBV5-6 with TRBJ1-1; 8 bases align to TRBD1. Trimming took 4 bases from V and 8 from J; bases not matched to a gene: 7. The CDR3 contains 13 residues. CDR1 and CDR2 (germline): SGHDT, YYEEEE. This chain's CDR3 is CASSATRDREAFF. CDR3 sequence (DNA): TGTGCCAGCAGCGCTACCCGGGACAGGGAAGCTTTCTTT.

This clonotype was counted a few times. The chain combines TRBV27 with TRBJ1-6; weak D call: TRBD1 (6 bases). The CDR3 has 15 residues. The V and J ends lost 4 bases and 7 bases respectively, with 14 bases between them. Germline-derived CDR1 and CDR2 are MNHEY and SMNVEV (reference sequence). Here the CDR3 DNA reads TGTGCCAGCAGTTCCTCAGACAGGCTCAATTCACCCCTCCACTTT. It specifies CASSSSDRLNSPLHF.

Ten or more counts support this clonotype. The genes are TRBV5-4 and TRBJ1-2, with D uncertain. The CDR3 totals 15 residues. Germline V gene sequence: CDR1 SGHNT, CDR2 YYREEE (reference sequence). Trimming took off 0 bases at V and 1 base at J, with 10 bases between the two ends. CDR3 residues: CASSLAPTDNYGYTF. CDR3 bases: TGTGCCAGCAGCTTGGCCCCGACGGATAACTATGGCTACACCTTC.

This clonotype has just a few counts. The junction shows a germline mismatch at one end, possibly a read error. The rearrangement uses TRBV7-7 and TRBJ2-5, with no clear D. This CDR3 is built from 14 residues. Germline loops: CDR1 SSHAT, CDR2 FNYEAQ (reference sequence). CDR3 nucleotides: TGTGCTAGCAGCTTAGGAAGCTACCAAGAGACCCAGTACTTC. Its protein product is CASSLGSYQETQYF. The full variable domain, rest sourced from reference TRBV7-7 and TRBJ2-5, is GAGVSQSPRYKVTKRGQDVTLRCDPISSHATLYWYQQALGQGPEFLTYFNYEAQPDKSGLPSDRFSAERPEGSISTLTIQRTEQRDSAMYRCASSLGSYQETQYFGPGTRLLVL.

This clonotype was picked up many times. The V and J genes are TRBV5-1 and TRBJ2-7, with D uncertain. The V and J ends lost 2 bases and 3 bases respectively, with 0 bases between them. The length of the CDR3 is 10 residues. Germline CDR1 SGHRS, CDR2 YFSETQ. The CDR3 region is CASSFYEQYF. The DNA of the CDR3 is TGCGCCAGCAGCTTCTACGAGCAGTACTTC.

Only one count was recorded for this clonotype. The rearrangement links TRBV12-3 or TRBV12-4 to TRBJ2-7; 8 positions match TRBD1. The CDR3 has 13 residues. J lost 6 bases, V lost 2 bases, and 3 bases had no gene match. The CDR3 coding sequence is TGTGCCAGCAGTTTACACAGGGGGTTCGAGCAGTACTTC. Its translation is CASSLHRGFEQYF.

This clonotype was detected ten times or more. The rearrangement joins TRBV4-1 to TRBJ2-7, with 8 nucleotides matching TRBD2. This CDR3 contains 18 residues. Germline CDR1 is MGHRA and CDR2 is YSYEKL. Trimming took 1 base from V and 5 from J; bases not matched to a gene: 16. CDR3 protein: CASSQVAGLGTRVNEQYF. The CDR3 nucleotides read TGCGCCAGCAGCCAAGTGGCGGGGCTGGGGACTAGAGTGAACGAGCAGTACTTC.

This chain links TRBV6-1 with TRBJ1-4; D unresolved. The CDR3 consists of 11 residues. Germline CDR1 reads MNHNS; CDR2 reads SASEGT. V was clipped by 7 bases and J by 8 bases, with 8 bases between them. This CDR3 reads CASKGKEKLFF. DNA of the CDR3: TGTGCCAGCAAAGGGAAGGAAAAACTGTTTTTT.

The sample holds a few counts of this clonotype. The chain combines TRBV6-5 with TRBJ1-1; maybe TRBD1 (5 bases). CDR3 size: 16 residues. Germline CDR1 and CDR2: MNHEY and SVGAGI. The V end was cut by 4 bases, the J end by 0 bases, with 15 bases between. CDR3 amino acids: CASSSIGAGLNTEAFF. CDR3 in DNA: TGTGCCAGCAGTTCGATTGGGGCAGGCCTGAACACTGAAGCTTTCTTT.

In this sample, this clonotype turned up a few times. CDR3 in DNA: TGTGCCAGCAGGCTCGGACAGAGCTACGAGCAGTACTTC. Translated: CASRLGQSYEQYF. V is TRBV12-3 or TRBV12-4 and J is TRBJ2-7, with a weak D call TRBD1 (6 bases). The CDR3 has 13 residues. Between the trimmed V and J ends, which lost 6 bases and 3 bases, there was a span of 12 bases.